The rows below give T cell receptor beta chains drawn from one sample of a study of long-term antiretroviral therapy in people with HIV. Clones were read by immunoSEQ multiplex PCR, and TCRdb kept only the in-frame ones, dropping some. Altogether more than 35,000 clones are present, around 85% being singletons, with the ten largest covering roughly 4.9%. The sequencing here drew on unsorted PBMCs, taken 1.5 years after starting antiretroviral therapy. These receptors all come from a man between 18 and 29 years old with HIV. The CDR3 runs from the conserved cysteine through the conserved F or W. The D gene is left open where the match is weak. Clone sizes are given selectively: once, few, many, or a class where the clone is expanded.

J gene | clone size | D gene | V gene | CDR3 DNA | CDR3 protein
TRBJ2-7 | - | - | TRBV10-1 | TGCGCCAGCAGTGGGACACCCTACGAGCAGTACTTC | CASSGTPYEQYF
TRBJ2-7 | - | - | TRBV4-3 | TGCGCCAGCAGCCAGGGTCTGGGCTCCTACGAGCAGTACTTC | CASSQGLGSYEQYF
TRBJ2-3 | - | - | TRBV2 | TGTGCCAGCAGTGAAGCACGTGTTACGCAGTATTTT | CASSEARVTQYF
TRBJ2-5 | few | - | TRBV7-9 | TGTGCCAGCAGCTTAGCCCGGGGGTCCGAGACCCAGTACTTC | CASSLARGSETQYF
TRBJ2-7 | - | - | TRBV5-4 | TGTGCCAGCAGCTTGTCCCCCGAAGGGCCTAGGGTGGACTACGAGCAGTACTTC | CASSLSPEGPRVDYEQYF
TRBJ2-6 | - | - | TRBV27 | TGTGCCAGCAGTTTCCCTCCAAGCTCTGGGGCCAACGTCCTGACTTTC | CASSFPPSSGANVLTF
TRBJ2-2 | - | - | TRBV10-2 | TGCGCCAGCAAACAGCTGAACACCGGGGAGCTGTTTTTT | CASKQLNTGELFF
TRBJ2-1 | few | - | TRBV29-1 | TGCAGCGTTGAGATGGGTTACAATGAGCAGTTCTTC | CSVEMGYNEQFF
TRBJ1-1 | - | - | TRBV18 | TGTGCCAGCTCATCCTCAATGAACACTGAAGCTTTCTTT | CASSSSMNTEAFF
TRBJ2-1 | - | - | TRBV6-6 | TGTGCCAGCAGTTACTCTGGGAGCTCCTACAATGAGCAGTTCTTC | CASSYSGSSYNEQFF
TRBJ2-7 | - | - | TRBV28 | TGTGCCAGCAGTCCCATCCTACATGTGTGGGAGCAGTACTTC | CASSPILHVWEQYF
TRBJ2-5 | - | TRBD2 | TRBV5-4 | TGTGCCAGCAGCTTGTTCGGGAGGGCCAGAGAGACCCAGTACTTC | CASSLFGRARETQYF
TRBJ2-7 | - | TRBD1 | TRBV28 | TGTGCCAGCAGACCACAGGGGCGCACCTACGAGCAGTACTTC | CASRPQGRTYEQYF
TRBJ1-4 | - | TRBD1 | TRBV10-2 | TGCGCCAGATTCGGGACAGCAAATGAAAAACTGTTTTTT | CARFGTANEKLFF
TRBJ2-7 | - | - | TRBV29-1 | TGCAGCGTTTGGAGGACTATCCGGCAGGTCGAGCAGTACTTC | CSVWRTIRQVEQYF
TRBJ2-5 | - | - | TRBV5-1 | TGCGCCAGCAGCTTTTTATCGGCAGCCCAAGAGACCCAGTACTTC | CASSFLSAAQETQYF
TRBJ1-1 | medium-sized | TRBD1 | TRBV5-6 | TGTGCCAGCGACACAGGGGCAACTAACACTGAAGCTTTCTTT | CASDTGATNTEAFF
TRBJ2-7 | - | TRBD1 | TRBV9 | TGTGCCAGCAGCGGACAGGGAAAACACGAGCAGTACTTC | CASSGQGKHEQYF
TRBJ1-2 | - | - | TRBV6-6 | TGTGCCAGCAGCCTCTATGGCTACACCTTC | CASSLYGYTF
TRBJ2-3 | - | - | TRBV4-3 | TGCGCCAGCAGCCAAGATGTGGGGGAGACAGATACGCAGTATTTT | CASSQDVGETDTQYF
TRBJ2-1 | once | - | TRBV7-9 | TGTGCCAGCACCATAGAGAATTACAATGAGCAGTTCTTC | CASTIENYNEQFF
TRBJ2-3 | - | TRBD2 | TRBV2 | TGTGCCAGCAAATATAGCGGGATGAGAGATACGCAGTATTTT | CASKYSGMRDTQYF
TRBJ1-3 | - | - | TRBV14 | TGTGCCAGCAGCCTGACAATTGAGCCCGGAAACACCATATATTTT | CASSLTIEPGNTIYF
TRBJ2-3 | - | - | TRBV19 | TGTGCCAGTAGATCATCGCATACGCAGTATTTT | CASRSSHTQYF
TRBJ2-3 | - | - | TRBV5-4 | TGTGCCAGCAACCCAGAGCAGCGGGGCACAGATACGCAGTATTTT | CASNPEQRGTDTQYF
TRBJ2-7 | - | - | TRBV19 | TGTGCCAGTAGTATCCAATCCCGAGACACCTACGAGCAGTACTTC | CASSIQSRDTYEQYF
TRBJ2-5 | - | TRBD1 | TRBV4-3 | TGCGCCAGCAGCCAAGATATAGGGACAGAAGAGACCCAGTACTTC | CASSQDIGTEETQYF
TRBJ2-2 | once | TRBD2 | TRBV7-9 | TGTGCCAGCAGCTTAGCGGGAGGGCCTCCGGGGGAGCTGTTTTTT | CASSLAGGPPGELFF
TRBJ2-1 | once | - | TRBV27 | TGTGCCAGCAGTTTGTCCCAATACAATGAGCAGTTCTTC | CASSLSQYNEQFF
TRBJ2-5 | - | - | TRBV10-3 | TGTGCCATCAGTGAGTTGGGGGATCAAGAGACCCAGTACTTC | CAISELGDQETQYF
TRBJ2-4 | few | TRBD2 | TRBV7-2 | TGTGCCAGCAGCTTAGCAGCGGGAGGGTCGCAACCTCAGTACTTC | CASSLAAGGSQPQYF
TRBJ2-5 | - | - | TRBV7-2 | TGTGCCAGCAGCCCTGGCGGCTCAGAGACCCAGTACTTC | CASSPGGSETQYF
TRBJ1-5 | - | - | TRBV6-7 | TGTGCCAGCACCCTTACCCGGGGAGAGAGCAATCAGCCCCAGCATTTT | CASTLTRGESNQPQHF
TRBJ1-5 | - | - | TRBV5-1 | TGCGCCAGCAGCTTGGGGGGGGGAGCGGCTCAGCCCCAGCATTTT | CASSLGGGAAQPQHF
TRBJ2-1 | once | TRBD2 | TRBV9 | TGTGCCAGCAGCGTAGATCTAGCGGGAGTACTCAATGAGCAGTTCTTC | CASSVDLAGVLNEQFF
TRBJ1-1 | - | TRBD1 | TRBV12-5 | TGTGCTAGTGGCCTAGGGGGCTTCACTGAAGCTTTCTTT | CASGLGGFTEAFF
TRBJ1-2 | few | TRBD1 | TRBV19 | TGTGCCAGTACCAGGGGGAACTATGGCTACACCTTC | CASTRGNYGYTF
TRBJ2-5 | - | TRBD2 | TRBV5-4 | TGTGCCAGCAGCTTGGCTAGCGGGAGTGGGGCGGGAGAGACCCAGTACTTC | CASSLASGSGAGETQYF
TRBJ1-2 | - | - | TRBV28 | TGTGCCAGCAGTTTAGAGAGATATGGCTACACCTTC | CASSLERYGYTF
TRBJ2-3 | - | TRBD1 | TRBV28 | TGTGCCAGGTTGACAGGGTTCACAGATACGCAGTATTTT | CARLTGFTDTQYF
TRBJ2-7 | - | - | TRBV27 | TGTGCCAGCAGCCCCACGGGCGCTACTTTCTCCTACGAGCAGTACTTC | CASSPTGATFSYEQYF
TRBJ2-3 | - | - | TRBV9 | TGTGCCAGCAAACGAGGGGCTGCTAGCACAGATACGCAGTATTTT | CASKRGAASTDTQYF
TRBJ2-1 | - | TRBD2 | TRBV6-1 | TGTGCCAGCACGGGGGAACTAGCGGGAGCGGGTGAGCAGTTCTTC | CASTGELAGAGEQFF
TRBJ2-3 | - | - | TRBV11-2 | TGTGCCAGCAGCCGGGACCACACAGATACGCAGTATTTT | CASSRDHTDTQYF